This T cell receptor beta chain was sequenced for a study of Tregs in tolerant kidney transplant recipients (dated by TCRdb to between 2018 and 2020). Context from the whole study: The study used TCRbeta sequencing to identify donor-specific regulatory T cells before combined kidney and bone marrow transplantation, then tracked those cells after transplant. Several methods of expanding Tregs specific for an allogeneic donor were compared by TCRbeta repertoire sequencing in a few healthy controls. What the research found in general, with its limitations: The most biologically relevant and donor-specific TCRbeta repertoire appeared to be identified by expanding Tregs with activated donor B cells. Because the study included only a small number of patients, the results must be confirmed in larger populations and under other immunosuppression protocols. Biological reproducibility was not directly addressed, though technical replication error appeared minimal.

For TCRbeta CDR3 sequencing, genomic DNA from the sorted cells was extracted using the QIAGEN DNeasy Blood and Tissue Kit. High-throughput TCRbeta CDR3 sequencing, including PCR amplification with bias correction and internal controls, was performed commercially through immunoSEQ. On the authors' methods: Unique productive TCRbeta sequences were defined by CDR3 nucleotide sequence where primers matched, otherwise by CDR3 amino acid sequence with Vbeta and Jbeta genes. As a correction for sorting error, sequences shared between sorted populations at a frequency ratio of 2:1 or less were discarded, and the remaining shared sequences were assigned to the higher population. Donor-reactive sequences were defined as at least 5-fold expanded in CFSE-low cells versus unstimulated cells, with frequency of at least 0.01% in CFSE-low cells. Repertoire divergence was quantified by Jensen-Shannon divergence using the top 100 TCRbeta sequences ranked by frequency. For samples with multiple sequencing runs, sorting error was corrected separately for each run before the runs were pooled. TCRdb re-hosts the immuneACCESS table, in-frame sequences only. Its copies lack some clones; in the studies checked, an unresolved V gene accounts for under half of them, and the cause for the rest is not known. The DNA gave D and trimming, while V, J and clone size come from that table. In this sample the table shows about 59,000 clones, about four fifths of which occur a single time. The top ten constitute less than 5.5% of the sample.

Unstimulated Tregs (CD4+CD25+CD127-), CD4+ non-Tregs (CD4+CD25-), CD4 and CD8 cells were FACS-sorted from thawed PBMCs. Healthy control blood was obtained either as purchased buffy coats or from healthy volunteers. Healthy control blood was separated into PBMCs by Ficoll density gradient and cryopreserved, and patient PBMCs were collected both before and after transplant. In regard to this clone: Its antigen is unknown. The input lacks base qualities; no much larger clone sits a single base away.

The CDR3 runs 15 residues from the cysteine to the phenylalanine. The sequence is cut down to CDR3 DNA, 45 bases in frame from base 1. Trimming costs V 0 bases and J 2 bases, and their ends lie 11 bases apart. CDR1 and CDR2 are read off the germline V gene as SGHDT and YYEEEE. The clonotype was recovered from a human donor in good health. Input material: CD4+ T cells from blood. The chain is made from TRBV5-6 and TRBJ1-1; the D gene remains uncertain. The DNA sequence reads TGTGCCAGCAGCTTGGTTGCAGCTATCAACACTGAAGCTTTCTTT. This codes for CASSLVAAINTEAFF.